These 4 T cell receptor beta chains were sequenced from one sample in a study of human T cells and chemical hapten exposure. Time point here: pre-sensitization, week 0. As for treatment: therapeutic diphenylcyclopropenone sensitization with weekly scalp DPC. Each CDR3 protein gets one entry after TCRdb re-called the RACE reads with MiXCR. This repertoire shows tens of thousands of distinct CDR3 sequences, 6.7% found once; its top ten account for approximately 1.6%. The sample in question was whole blood, obtained in connection with sensitization to the hapten diphenylcyclopropenone (DPC). The receptors were sampled from a woman under 40 with alopecia areata. Some clones in this sample may be carry-over from other donors' samples.

This clonotype has more than one count but fewer than ten. V usage is TRBV20-1 and J usage is TRBJ2-7, with TRBD2 matching over 8 bases. The CDR3 runs to 15 residues. V lost 4 bases and J lost 4; bases outside the gene matches: 12. Germline V gene sequence: CDR1 DFQATT, CDR2 SNEGSKA (reference sequence). The CDR3 spells CSAIRTRGGRYEQYF. CDR3 sequence (DNA): TGCAGTGCTATCCGAACACGGGGGGGACGATACGAGCAGTACTTC.

This clonotype was counted ten times or more. The rearrangement links TRBV21-1 to TRBJ1-5; the D segment call TRBD1 is taken from the table without a DNA check. TRBV21-1 is tagged as a pseudogene. The CDR3 loop spans 17 amino acids. The CDR3 nucleotides are TGTGCCAGCAGCAAAAGGAGGGGGACGTGGAGCAATCAGCCCCAGCATTTT. This translates into CASSKRRGTWSNQPQHF.

This clonotype was seen a few times. The V and J genes are TRBV20-1 and TRBJ1-4, with D possibly TRBD1 on 5 matching bases. Trimming stripped 0 bases from V and 6 bases from J, with 14 bases between. CDR1 is DFQATT and CDR2 is SNEGSKA in the germline V gene (reference sequence). The CDR3 length is 15 residues. CDR3 loop: CSARDQGFGYEKLFF. The DNA for the CDR3 is TGCAGTGCTAGAGATCAGGGTTTCGGGTATGAAAAACTGTTTTTT.

This clonotype was detected many times. The genes are TRBV6-1 and TRBJ1-6; TRBD1 matches 7 bases. After removal of 3 bases from V and 7 bases from J, the junction contained 9 bases not matched to a gene. Germline assignment: CDR1 MNHNS and CDR2 SASEGT. The CDR3 is 16 amino acids. CDR3 nucleotides: TGTGCCAGCAGTGAGTACGTCGACAGGGACAATTCACCCCTCCACTTT. Its translation is CASSEYVDRDNSPLHF.